One sample yielded the 28 T cell receptor beta chains listed below, sequenced in a study of blood T cell repertoires in COVID-19. Generated by immunoSEQ multiplex PCR, the TCRdb table keeps only in-frame clones and is missing some. The sample includes about 230,000 clones, around 92% of them seen just once. Sequenced material: PBMCs or T cells enriched from blood (not recorded which). These receptors all stem from a woman aged 25 to 45 with acute COVID-19.

The chain has TRBV5-3 and TRBJ2-2, with D tentatively TRBD1 (6 bases). TRBV5-3 is designated an ORF whose function remains uncertain. The CDR3 covers 12 residues. V was cut by 4 bases and J by 7 bases, with 8 bases left in between. CDR3: CARSRGGGELFF. CDR3 sequence (DNA): TGTGCCAGAAGCCGAGGGGGCGGGGAGCTGTTTTTT.

The rearrangement links TRBV25-1 to TRBJ1-2, with TRBD1 matching over 8 bases. This CDR3 has 18 amino acids. With 5 bases clipped from V and 3 bases from J, the junction kept 17 bases outside the gene matches. Germline lookup yields CDR1 MGHDK and CDR2 SYGVNS. In nucleotides, the CDR3 is TGTGCCAGCAGTCCTTATCGGGGCCCGGACAGGGAGGACTATGGCTACACCTTC. The encoded protein is CASSPYRGPDREDYGYTF.

This chain connects TRBV19 to TRBJ1-1, with 9 nucleotides matching TRBD1. Germline values: CDR1 LNHDA, CDR2 SQIVND (reference sequence). The CDR3 sequence is 16 residues long. V shed 0 bases, J shed 3 bases, and the junction held 5 bases outside the gene matches. DNA for the CDR3: TGTGCCAGTAGTATAGAGGGGACAGGGAGGCACACTGAAGCTTTCTTT. It specifies CASSIEGTGRHTEAFF.

To note about this clone: The CDR3 carries no conserved terminal phenylalanine or tryptophan, so it likely arises from a read error. The limits of the CDR3 on the DNA are not certain, so only TCRdb's listed CDR3 is given. The chain uses TRBV11-3 and TRBJ1-1; the D segment call TRBD1 is taken from the table without a DNA check. Germline loops: CDR1 SGHNT, CDR2 YENEEA. Termini included, the CDR3 measures 13 amino acids. This chain's CDR3 is CASSFRPGHQPNL.

The chain uses TRBV5-1 and TRBJ2-7; D remains ambiguous. Germline assignment: CDR1 SGHRS and CDR2 YFSETQ. V shed 4 bases and J shed 0 bases, with 11 bases lying between them. This CDR3 region has 14 residues. CDR3 in amino acids: CASSGDMSSYEQYF. CDR3 bases: TGCGCCAGCAGCGGTGACATGAGCTCCTACGAGCAGTACTTC.

The rearrangement joins TRBV4-1 to TRBJ2-7, with D perhaps TRBD1 (6 bases). This CDR3 has 15 amino acids. V lost 0 bases and J lost 0, with 9 bases in between. Germline CDR1 reads MGHRA; CDR2 reads YSYEKL. CDR3 nucleotides: TGCGCCAGCAGCCAAGATCAGGGGAGCTCCTACGAGCAGTACTTC. Amino acid sequence: CASSQDQGSSYEQYF.

V gene TRBV28 combines with J gene TRBJ1-1; D not resolved. The CDR3 loop spans 13 amino acids. CDR1 and CDR2 (germline): MDHEN, SYDVKM. The V end was cut by 3 bases, the J end by 1 base, with 6 bases between. CDR3 nucleotide sequence: TGTGCCAGCAGTTTGGGCCGGAACACTGAAGCTTTCTTT. Amino acids: CASSLGRNTEAFF.

The chain has TRBV7-6 and TRBJ1-2; no definite D call. CDR1 is SGHVS and CDR2 is FNYEAQ in the germline V gene. The CDR3 has 14 amino acids. The V end was cut by 5 bases, the J end by 4 bases, with 14 bases between. CDR3 sequence: CASSRGPEGYGYTF. CDR3 DNA sequence: TGTGCCAGCAGCCGCGGACCCGAGGGCTATGGCTACACCTTC.

The chain carries TRBV5-4 and TRBJ2-2; D possibly corresponds to TRBD2 (5 bases). The V gene's germline CDR1 is SGHNT and CDR2 YYREEE (reference sequence). There are 14 residues in the CDR3. V gave up 4 bases and J gave up 2 bases, with 9 bases separating them. DNA for the CDR3: TGTGCCAGCAGCCCCGGAGGTAACACCGGGGAGCTGTTTTTT. Amino acid sequence: CASSPGGNTGELFF.

The chain is built from TRBV7-3 and TRBJ2-3, with 7 bases aligning to TRBD1. Germline lookup yields CDR1 SGHTA and CDR2 FQGTGA. V lost 3 bases and J lost 11; bases outside the gene matches: 8. CDR3 length: 13 amino acids. In nucleotides, the CDR3 is TGTGCCAGCAGCTTGGGACCCGGGACAGAGCAGTATTTT. Translating it yields CASSLGPGTEQYF.

This chain uses TRBV6-1 with TRBJ1-2; TRBD1 might be the D (6 bases). Germline assignment: CDR1 MNHNS and CDR2 SASEGT. The V and J ends lost 6 bases and 0 bases respectively, with 8 bases between them. The CDR3 length is 13 residues. CDR3 in DNA: TGTGCCAGCAGCCCAGGGGCTAACTATGGCTACACCTTC. Translated: CASSPGANYGYTF.

This sequence joins TRBV4-3 and TRBJ1-4; D may be TRBD1 (5 bases). Trimming removed 0 bases from V and 7 bases from J, with 12 bases in between. Germline V gene data show CDR1 as LGHNA and CDR2 as YSLEER. The length of the CDR3 is 15 residues. CDR3 protein: CASSQEGRDFEKLFF. CDR3 DNA: TGCGCCAGCAGCCAAGAAGGGCGGGACTTTGAAAAACTGTTTTTT.

This clone was seen a few times. The V gene is TRBV2, the J gene TRBJ2-5; possible D gene TRBD2, 5 bases. The CDR3 contains 15 residues. V lost 7 bases to trimming and J lost 1 base, with 16 bases between them. CDR1 and CDR2 from the germline V gene are SNHLY and FYNNEI. CDR3 DNA: TGTGCCAGCACCCCGAGACGGGGAACCCAAGAGACCCAGTACTTC. Translating gives CASTPRRGTQETQYF.

The rearrangement links TRBV7-8 to TRBJ2-3, with 9 bases aligning to TRBD2. J gave up 6 bases and V 1 base, and 2 bases lay outside the gene matches. In germline, CDR1 is SGHVS, CDR2 FQNEAQ. There are 14 residues in the CDR3. This CDR3 is CASSLGLAGDTQYF. DNA for the CDR3: TGTGCCAGCAGCTTAGGGCTAGCGGGGGATACGCAGTATTTT.

The chain links TRBV7-6 to TRBJ2-7; a weak D match, TRBD2 (6 bases). The CDR3 is 16 residues long. Germline CDR1 and CDR2: SGHVS and FNYEAQ. The germline V and J ends were trimmed by 3 bases and 1 base, with 16 bases remaining between them. CDR3 region: CASSFSGTDSSYEQYF. The CDR3 DNA is TGTGCCAGCAGCTTTAGCGGCACAGATAGTTCCTACGAGCAGTACTTC.

The chain combines TRBV7-9 with TRBJ2-3; 8 bases match TRBD2. The germline gives CDR1 SEHNR, CDR2 FQNEAQ (reference sequence). The ends lost 11 bases at V and 6 bases at J; junction bases unmatched: 7. The CDR3 extends over 12 amino acids. The CDR3 spells CAGGASGDTQYF. The CDR3 DNA is TGTGCCGGGGGGGCTAGCGGGGATACGCAGTATTTT.

This sequence joins TRBV2 and TRBJ1-6; tentatively, D is TRBD1 (6 bases). With 7 bases removed from V and 3 bases from J, the gap between germline ends came to 13 bases. This CDR3 has 15 residues. From germline, CDR1 is SNHLY and CDR2 FYNNEI. The chain's CDR3 is CASNGQPIYNSPLHF. The CDR3 DNA follows: TGTGCCAGCAACGGACAGCCTATCTATAATTCACCCCTCCACTTT.

The J gene is TRBJ1-4, the V gene TRBV6-2 or TRBV6-3; D is unresolved. This CDR3 is built from 16 residues. V lost 6 bases and J lost 1, with 15 bases in between. The germline gives CDR1 MNHEY, CDR2 SVGEGT. CDR3 sequence: CASSSRSSGTNEKLFF. CDR3 nucleotides: TGTGCCAGCAGCTCCCGCTCTAGTGGAACTAATGAAAAACTGTTTTTT.

The chain carries TRBV2 and TRBJ2-7; maybe TRBD2 (5 bases). Trimming stripped 6 bases from V and 2 bases from J, with 11 bases between. CDR3 size: 13 residues. From germline, CDR1 is SNHLY and CDR2 FYNNEI. In nucleotides, the CDR3 is TGTGCCAGCAGGAAGGCGGGTACCTACGAGCAGTACTTC. Translated, it gives CASRKAGTYEQYF.

The V call is TRBV4-1, the J call TRBJ2-7; TRBD2 might be the D (5 bases). Germline V lookup: CDR1 MGHRA, CDR2 YSYEKL. This CDR3 region has 14 residues. V lost 1 base, J lost 7 bases, and 14 bases lay in between. CDR3 sequence reads: CASSQGAGTGEQYF. CDR3 nucleotide sequence: TGCGCCAGCAGCCAAGGCGCCGGAACGGGGGAGCAGTACTTC.

This clone is a singleton in its sample. The chain is built from TRBV9 and TRBJ1-3, with a possible D match to TRBD1 (6 bases). V dropped 2 bases and J dropped 0 bases, with 9 bases sitting between them. This CDR3 has 15 residues. Germline-derived CDR1 and CDR2 are SGDLS and YYNGEE. The CDR3 protein is CASSVDRSSGNTIYF. CDR3 bases: TGTGCCAGCAGCGTCGACAGGAGCTCTGGAAACACCATATATTTT.

The chain is built from TRBV3-1 (or the pseudogene TRBV3-2) and TRBJ2-1, with a weak D call TRBD1 (6 bases). This CDR3 region has 15 residues. The germline V and J ends were trimmed by 4 bases and 0 bases, with 10 bases remaining between them. CDR1 is LGHDT, CDR2 YNNKEL, per germline (reference sequence). The CDR3 region is CASSLRRGSYNEQFF. The CDR3 bases are TGTGCCAGCAGCCTACGCAGGGGCTCCTACAATGAGCAGTTCTTC.

This clone has only one observation. The chain combines TRBV16 with TRBJ2-7; 8 bases agree with TRBD1. Germline CDR1 is KGHSY and CDR2 is FQNENV. This CDR3 is built from 16 residues. The V segment lost 6 bases and the J segment 3 bases; nucleotides outside the gene matches: 13. The CDR3 DNA reads as TGTGCCAGCAGTCGAGCAGGCTATACAGGGGGCTACGAGCAGTACTTC. Its translation is CASSRAGYTGGYEQYF.

The chain uses TRBV9 and TRBJ1-6; 7 positions agree with TRBD1. This CDR3 region has 15 residues. Losses at the gene ends were 4 bases for V and 6 bases for J; bases not matched to a gene: 7. In germline, CDR1 is SGDLS, CDR2 YYNGEE. CDR3 bases: TGTGCCAGCAGCCCTGGGACAGCGCCTAATTCACCCCTCCACTTT. Translation gives CASSPGTAPNSPLHF.

This chain joins TRBV20-1 and TRBJ2-7; possibly TRBD1 for D (6 bases). Looked up from germline, CDR1 is DFQATT and CDR2 is SNEGSKA (reference sequence). This CDR3 comprises 11 residues. V lost 5 bases, J lost 6 bases, and 11 bases lay in between. CDR3 DNA sequence: TGCAGTGCTTACAGGGAGCGCGAGCAGTACTTC. Translated, it gives CSAYREREQYF.

CDR3 DNA sequence: TGTGCCAGCAGTGAATTTGTAGACTACACTGAAGCTTTCTTT. Residues: CASSEFVDYTEAFF. The chain links TRBV2 to TRBJ1-1; D gene ambiguous. Per germline, CDR1 SNHLY and CDR2 FYNNEI. The CDR3 is 14 amino acids. Trimming removed 2 bases from V and 3 bases from J, with 10 bases in between.

This clone came up once. The gene calls are TRBV27 and TRBJ2-7; 7 bases are shared with TRBD2. V trimming: 2 bases; J trimming: 2 bases; junction bases outside the gene matches: 9. Germline V gives CDR1 MNHEY, CDR2 SMNVEV (reference sequence). The length of the CDR3 is 16 residues. CDR3 DNA sequence: TGTGCCAGCAGTTTACGGGGACGGGGGGAAACCTACGAGCAGTACTTC. As protein: CASSLRGRGETYEQYF.

The chain uses TRBV11-2 and TRBJ1-4; D gene ambiguous. With 0 bases removed from V and 4 bases from J, the gap between germline ends came to 12 bases. This CDR3 has 16 residues. Germline V lookup: CDR1 SGHAT, CDR2 FQNNGV. In nucleotides, the CDR3 is TGTGCCAGCAGCTTAGAGGCGGGCTATGGTAATGAAAAACTGTTTTTT. Amino acids: CASSLEAGYGNEKLFF. Drawing the rest from reference TRBV11-2 and TRBJ1-4, the complete variable domain is EAGVAQSPRYKIIEKRQSVAFWCNPISGHATLYWYQQILGQGPKLLIQFQNNGVVDDSQLPKDRFSAERLKGVDSTLKIQPAKLEDSAVYLCASSLEAGYGNEKLFFGSGTQLSVL.